This T cell receptor (beta chain) was observed in a study of blood T cell repertoires in COVID-19. Study in general: Sites across the United States, Italy and Spain contributed samples from acute and convalescent COVID-19. T cells, B-cell-depleted T cells, or PBMCs provided the cDNA or gDNA that served as material.

Germline V gives CDR1 SNHLY, CDR2 FYNNEI. This CDR3 contains 17 residues. The V gene lost 3 bases and the J gene lost 0 bases, with 12 bases spanning the gap. Original processing methods: Amplification from reference gene primers served as the basis for estimated nucleated cell counts. The method was immunoSEQ multiplex PCR; TCRdb's version includes in-frame clones alone and lacks a portion of them. D and trimming come from the DNA, and the V and J calls and clone size come from that table. The sample includes under 350,000 clones, about nine tenths seen only once; the top ten take 6.8%. During active infection, Seattle patients enrolled and were then monitored through disease.

The chain joins TRBV2 to TRBJ2-6, with D perhaps TRBD2 (5 bases). The TCR was taken from a young woman with COVID-19, enrolled during active disease. Input material: peripheral blood. In DNA form, the CDR3 reads TGTGCCAGCAGTGACGGGCTAGCTAGCTCTGGGGCCAACGTCCTGACTTTC. Amino acid sequence: CASSDGLASSGANVLTF.